The T cell receptor (beta chain) described here comes from a study of blood T cell repertoires in COVID-19. V was shortened by 2 bases and J by 8 bases, with 9 bases between the two germline ends. Germline V lookup: CDR1 LNHDA, CDR2 SQIVND (reference sequence). This CDR3 has 13 residues. This study enrolled people aged 18 to 89 from around 26 US geographic areas. TCRdb keeps only in-frame clones here, not all; method: immunoSEQ multiplex PCR. The sample shows around 310,000 clones, approximately 89% of them seen only once. The receptor was isolated from a woman aged 30 to 39 who had recovered from COVID-19. The V gene is TRBV19, the J gene TRBJ2-2; D might be TRBD2 (6 bases). The sample taken for sequencing was PBMCs or T cells enriched from blood (not recorded which). Written as DNA, the CDR3 is TGTGCCAGTAGTATATGGGGGACTGGGGAGCTGTTTTTT. This translates into CASSIWGTGELFF.